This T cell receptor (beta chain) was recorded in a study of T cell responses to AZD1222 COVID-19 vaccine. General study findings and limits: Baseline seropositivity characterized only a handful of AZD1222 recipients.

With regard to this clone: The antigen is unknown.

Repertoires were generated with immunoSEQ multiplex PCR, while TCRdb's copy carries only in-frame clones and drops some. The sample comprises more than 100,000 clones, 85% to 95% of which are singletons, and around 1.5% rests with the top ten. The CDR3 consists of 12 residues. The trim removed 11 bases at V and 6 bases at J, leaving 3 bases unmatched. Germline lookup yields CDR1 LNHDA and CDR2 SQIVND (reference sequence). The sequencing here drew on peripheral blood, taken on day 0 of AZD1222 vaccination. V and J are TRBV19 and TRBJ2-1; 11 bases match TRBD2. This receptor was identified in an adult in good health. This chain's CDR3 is CAVAGGFNEQFF. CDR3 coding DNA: TGTGCCGTAGCGGGGGGGTTCAATGAGCAGTTCTTC. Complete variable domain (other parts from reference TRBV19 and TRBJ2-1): DGGITQSPKYLFRKEGQNVTLSCEQNLNHDAMYWYRQDPGQGLRLIYYSQIVNDFQKGDIAEGYSVSREKKESFPLTVTSAQKNPTAFYLCAVAGGFNEQFFGPGTRLTVL.